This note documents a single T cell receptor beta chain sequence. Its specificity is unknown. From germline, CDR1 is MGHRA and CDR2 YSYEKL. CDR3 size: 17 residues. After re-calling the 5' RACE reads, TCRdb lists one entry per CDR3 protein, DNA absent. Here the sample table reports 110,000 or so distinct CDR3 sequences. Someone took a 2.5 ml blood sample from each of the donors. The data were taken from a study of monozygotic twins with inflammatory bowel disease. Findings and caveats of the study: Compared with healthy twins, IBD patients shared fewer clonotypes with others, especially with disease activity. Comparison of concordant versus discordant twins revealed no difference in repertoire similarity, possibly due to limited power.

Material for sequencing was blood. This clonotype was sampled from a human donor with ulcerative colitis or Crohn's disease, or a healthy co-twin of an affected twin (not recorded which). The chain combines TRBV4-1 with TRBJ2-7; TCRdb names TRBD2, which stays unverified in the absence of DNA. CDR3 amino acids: CASSQVGGLAGGYEQYF.